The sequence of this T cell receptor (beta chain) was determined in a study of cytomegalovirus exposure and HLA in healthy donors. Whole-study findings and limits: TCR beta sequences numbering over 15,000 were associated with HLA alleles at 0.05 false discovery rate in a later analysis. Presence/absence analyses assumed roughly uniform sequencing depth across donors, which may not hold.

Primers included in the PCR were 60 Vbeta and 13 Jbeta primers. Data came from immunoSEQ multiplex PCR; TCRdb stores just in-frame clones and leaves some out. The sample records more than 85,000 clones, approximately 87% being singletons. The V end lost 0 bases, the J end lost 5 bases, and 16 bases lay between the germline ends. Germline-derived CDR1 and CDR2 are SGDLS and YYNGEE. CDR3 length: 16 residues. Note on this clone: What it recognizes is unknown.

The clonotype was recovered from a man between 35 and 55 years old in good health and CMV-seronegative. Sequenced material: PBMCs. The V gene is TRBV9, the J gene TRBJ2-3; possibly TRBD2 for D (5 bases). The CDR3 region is CASSVEASWDGDTQYF. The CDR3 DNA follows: TGTGCCAGCAGCGTAGAGGCTAGCTGGGATGGAGATACGCAGTATTTT.